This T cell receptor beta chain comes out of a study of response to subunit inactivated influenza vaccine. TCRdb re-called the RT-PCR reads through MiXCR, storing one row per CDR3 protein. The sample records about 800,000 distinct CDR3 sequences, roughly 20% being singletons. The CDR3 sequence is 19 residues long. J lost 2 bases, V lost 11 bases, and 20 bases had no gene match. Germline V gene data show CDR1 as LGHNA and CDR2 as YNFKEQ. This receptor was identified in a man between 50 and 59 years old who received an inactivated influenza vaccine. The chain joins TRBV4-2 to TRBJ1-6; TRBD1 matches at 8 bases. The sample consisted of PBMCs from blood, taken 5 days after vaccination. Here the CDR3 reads CAPRFPDRERKAYNSPLHF. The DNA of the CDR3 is TGTGCCCCGCGCTTTCCGGACAGGGAAAGGAAGGCCTATAATTCACCCCTCCACTTT.